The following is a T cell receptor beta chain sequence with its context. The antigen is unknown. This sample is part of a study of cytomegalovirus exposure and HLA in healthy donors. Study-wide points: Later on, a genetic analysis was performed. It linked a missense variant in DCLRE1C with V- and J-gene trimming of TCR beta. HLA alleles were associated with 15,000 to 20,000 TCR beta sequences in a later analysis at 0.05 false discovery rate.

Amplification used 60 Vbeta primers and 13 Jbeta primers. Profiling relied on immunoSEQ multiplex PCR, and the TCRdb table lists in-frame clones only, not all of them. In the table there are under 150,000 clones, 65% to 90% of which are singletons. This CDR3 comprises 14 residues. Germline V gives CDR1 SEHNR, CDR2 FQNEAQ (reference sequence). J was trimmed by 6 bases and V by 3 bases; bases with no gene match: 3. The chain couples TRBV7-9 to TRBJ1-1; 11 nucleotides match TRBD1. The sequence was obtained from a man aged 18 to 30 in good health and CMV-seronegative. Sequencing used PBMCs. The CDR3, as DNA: TGTGCCAGCAGCTTGGGGACAGGGGGGCCTGAAGCTTTCTTT. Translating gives CASSLGTGGPEAFF.